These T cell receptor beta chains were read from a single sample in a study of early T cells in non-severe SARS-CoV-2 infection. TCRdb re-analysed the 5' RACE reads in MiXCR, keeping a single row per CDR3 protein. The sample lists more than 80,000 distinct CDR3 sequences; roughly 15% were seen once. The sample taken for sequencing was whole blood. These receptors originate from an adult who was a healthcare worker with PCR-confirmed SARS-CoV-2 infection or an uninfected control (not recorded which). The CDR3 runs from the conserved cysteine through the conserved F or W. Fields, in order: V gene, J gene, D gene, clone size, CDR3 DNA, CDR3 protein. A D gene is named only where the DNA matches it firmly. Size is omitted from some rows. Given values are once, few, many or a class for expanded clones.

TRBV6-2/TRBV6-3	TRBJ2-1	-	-	TGTGCCAGCAGTTATCCCTCGTGGCAGGCAAGCTCCTACAATGAGCAGTTCTTC	CASSYPSWQASSYNEQFF
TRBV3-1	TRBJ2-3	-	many	TGTGCCAGCAGCCAAGCGGGAAGCGCCTCTAGCACAGATACGCAGTATTTT	CASSQAGSASSTDTQYF
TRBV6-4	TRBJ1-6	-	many	TGTGCCACCCTCTCGGAGACAGATAATTCACCCCTCCACTTT	CATLSETDNSPLHF
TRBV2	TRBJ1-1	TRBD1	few	TGTGCCAGCACCGGACAGGCCCTCACTGAAGCTTTCTTT	CASTGQALTEAFF
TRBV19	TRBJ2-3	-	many	TGTGCCAGTAAACGGGGAAGGGGATACACAGATACGCAGTATTTT	CASKRGRGYTDTQYF
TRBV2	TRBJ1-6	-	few	TGTGCCAGCAGTGAATACAGGGAAAATTATAATTCACCCCTCCACTTT	CASSEYRENYNSPLHF
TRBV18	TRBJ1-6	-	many	TGTGCCAGCTCACCACCGGGGCCTCCCGCTTCCGATTCACCCCTCCACTTT	CASSPPGPPASDSPLHF
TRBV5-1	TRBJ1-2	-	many	TGCGCCAGCAGCTCGGTCGGGGGCGACTATGGCTACACCTTC	CASSSVGGDYGYTF
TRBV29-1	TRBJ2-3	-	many	TGCAGCGTTGCCTCGGGCAGACAACGCACAGATACGCAGTATTTT	CSVASGRQRTDTQYF
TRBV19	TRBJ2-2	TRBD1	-	TGTGCCAGTAGTAACCAGGGGGCCGGGGAGCTGTTTTTT	CASSNQGAGELFF
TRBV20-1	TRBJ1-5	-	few	TGCAGTGCTACTGTCCAGGGACAATATAGCAATCAGCCCCAGCATTTT	CSATVQGQYSNQPQHF
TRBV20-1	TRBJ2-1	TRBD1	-	TGCAGTGCTAGCAAGGGGACAGGGGGCAATGAGCAGTTCTTC	CSASKGTGGNEQFF
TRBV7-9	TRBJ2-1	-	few	TGTGCCAGCTTAGGGGGAAATGAGCAGTTCTTC	CASLGGNEQFF
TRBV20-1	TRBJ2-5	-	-	TGCAGTGCTACCCGGGGGTGGGAAGAGACCCAGTACTTC	CSATRGWEETQYF
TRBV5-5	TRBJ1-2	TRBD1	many	TGTGCCAGCAGCTCCGCAGGGGGGCCGGAATACTATGGCTACACCTTC	CASSSAGGPEYYGYTF
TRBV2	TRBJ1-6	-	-	TGTGCCAGCAGTCTGGGACCTACTAATTCACCCCTCCACTTT	CASSLGPTNSPLHF
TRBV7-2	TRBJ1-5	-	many	TGTGCCAGCAGCTTATCCAGGGGAGGTCAGCCCCAGCATTTT	CASSLSRGGQPQHF
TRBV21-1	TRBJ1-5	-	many	TGTGCCAGCAGCGAAGGCTGGGGGCGGCCCCGCAATCAGCCCCAGCATTTT	CASSEGWGRPRNQPQHF
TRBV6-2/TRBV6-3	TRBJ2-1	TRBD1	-	TGTGCCAGTTCGGACAGGGGGAATGAGCAGTTCTTC	CASSDRGNEQFF
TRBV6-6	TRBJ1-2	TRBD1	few	TGTGCCAGCAGTTACCCACAGGGGGAGGGCGATGGCTACACCTTC	CASSYPQGEGDGYTF
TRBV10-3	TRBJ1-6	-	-	TGTGCCAGCGTGGACTTCCCAAATTCACCCCTCCACTTT	CASVDFPNSPLHF
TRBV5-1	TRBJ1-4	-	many	TGCGCCAGCAGCTTGGGAGTCTCCCAGTTCGCTAATGAAAAACTGTTTTTT	CASSLGVSQFANEKLFF
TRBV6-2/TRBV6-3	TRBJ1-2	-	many	TGTGCCAGCAGCCCCCTACAGAACTATGGCTACACCTTC	CASSPLQNYGYTF
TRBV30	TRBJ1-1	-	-	TGTGCCTGGAGTGTAAAAGGGGCGAACACTGAAGCTTTCTTT	CAWSVKGANTEAFF
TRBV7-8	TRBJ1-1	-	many	TGTGCCAGCAGCTTAGTGCCGGACACTGAAGCTTTCTTT	CASSLVPDTEAFF
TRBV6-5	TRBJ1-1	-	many	TGTGCCAGCAGTTACTCGAGCAGGTCGAACACTGAAGCTTTCTTT	CASSYSSRSNTEAFF
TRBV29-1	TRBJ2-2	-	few	TGCAGCGTTGCCCAGGGTCGCGGAACCGGGGAGCTGTTTTTT	CSVAQGRGTGELFF
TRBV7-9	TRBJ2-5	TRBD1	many	TGTGCCAGCAGCCTTTCAGACAGGGATACGTACTTC	CASSLSDRDTYF
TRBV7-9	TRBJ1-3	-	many	TGTGCCAGCAGCCCACCGGACGCAGGAGCTGGAAACACCATATATTTT	CASSPPDAGAGNTIYF
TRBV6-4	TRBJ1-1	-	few	TGTGCCAGCAGCCGTACGACAGACCATGGTGAAGCTTTCTTT	CASSRTTDHGEAFF
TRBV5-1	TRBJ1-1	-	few	TGCGCCAGCAGCTTTAACAGTCGGGGGACTGAAGCTTTCTTT	CASSFNSRGTEAFF
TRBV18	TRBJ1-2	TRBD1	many	TGTGCCAGCTCACCACTTTCCCCGACCGGGACAGGGGACTATGGCTACACCTTC	CASSPLSPTGTGDYGYTF
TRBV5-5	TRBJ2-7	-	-	TGTGCCAGCAGCTCGGCCCAGTACGAGCAGTACTTC	CASSSAQYEQYF
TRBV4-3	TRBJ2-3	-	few	TGCGCCAGCAGCCATCGGTTAGCAGATACGCAGTATTTT	CASSHRLADTQYF
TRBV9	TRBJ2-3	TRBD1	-	TGTGCCAGCAGCACGACAGGGCGCACAGATACGCAGTATTTT	CASSTTGRTDTQYF
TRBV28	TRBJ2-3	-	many	TGTGCCAGCAGTTTGTACTCCGGGGCTCAGCCTAGTTTT	CASSLYSGAQPSF
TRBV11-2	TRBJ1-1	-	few	TGTGCCAGCAGCTTAGATGAGTCAGCTCAAGCTTTCTTT	CASSLDESAQAFF
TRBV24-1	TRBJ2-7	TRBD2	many	TGTGCCACCAGTGATCCTAGGGTAGCGGGAGGCGAGCAGTACTTC	CATSDPRVAGGEQYF
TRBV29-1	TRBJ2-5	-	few	TGCAGCGCCCATCTCTCCCGGGAGACCCAGTACTTC	CSAHLSRETQYF
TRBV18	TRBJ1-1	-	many	TGTGCCAGCTCACCACCGAAGGGAGTGAACACTGAAGCTTTCTTT	CASSPPKGVNTEAFF
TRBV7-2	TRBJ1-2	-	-	TGTGCCAGCAGCTGGGCAGAGACTAACTATGGCTACACCTTC	CASSWAETNYGYTF
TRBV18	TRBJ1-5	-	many	TGTGCCAGCTCATCAGGGGCCACTCAGCCCCAGCATTTT	CASSSGATQPQHF
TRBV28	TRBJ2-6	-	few	TGTGCCAGCAGCCCACTTGGGGGGACTGGGGCCAACGTCCTGACTTTC	CASSPLGGTGANVLTF
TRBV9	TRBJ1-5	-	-	TGTGCCAGCAGCGTAGCTATTGATAGCAATCAGCCCCAGCATTTT	CASSVAIDSNQPQHF
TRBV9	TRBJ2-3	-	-	TGTGCCAGCAGCGTAGGCGCGGTCAGAGGAGATACGCAGTATTTT	CASSVGAVRGDTQYF
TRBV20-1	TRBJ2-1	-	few	TGCAGTGCTAGAGCGCCCTCCCTTAGCTCCTACAATGAGCAGTTCTTC	CSARAPSLSSYNEQFF
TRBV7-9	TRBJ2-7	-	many	TGTGCCAGCAGCCCGGCAGGGGCCCGTGGGGGCGAGCAGTACTTC	CASSPAGARGGEQYF
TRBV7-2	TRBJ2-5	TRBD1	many	TGTGCCAGCAGCTTAAACAGGGGCCAAGAGACCCAGTACTTC	CASSLNRGQETQYF
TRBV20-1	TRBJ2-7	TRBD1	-	TGCAGTGCTAAGATGGGGACAGGGTACAACGAGCAGTACTTC	CSAKMGTGYNEQYF
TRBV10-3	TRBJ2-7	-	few	TGTGCCATCAGTGAAAGAGGCGTAGAGCAGTACTTC	CAISERGVEQYF
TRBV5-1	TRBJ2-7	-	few	TGCGCCAGCAGCTTGGGTGACTTGGCCTACGAGCAGTACTTC	CASSLGDLAYEQYF
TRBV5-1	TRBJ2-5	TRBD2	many	TGCGCCAGCAGCCTCGGACTAGCGGGGGGTCAAGAGACCCAGTACTTC	CASSLGLAGGQETQYF
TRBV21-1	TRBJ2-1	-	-	TGTGCCAGCAGCAAAGGGAGGACCCTGACGGACGAGCAGTTCTTC	CASSKGRTLTDEQFF
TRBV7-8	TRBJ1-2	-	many	TGTGCCAGCAGCTTAACCGCACAAAACTATGGCTACACCTTC	CASSLTAQNYGYTF
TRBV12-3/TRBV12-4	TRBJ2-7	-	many	TGTGCCAGCAGTGATCGTATAGGGTCCTACGAGCAGTACTTC	CASSDRIGSYEQYF
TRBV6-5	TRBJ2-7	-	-	TGTGCCAGCAGGGCCAGCTCCTACGAGCAGTACTTC	CASRASSYEQYF
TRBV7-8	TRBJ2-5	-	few	TGTGCCAGCAGCTCCCGACCTGGGGCAATGGGAGAGACCCAGTACTTC	CASSSRPGAMGETQYF